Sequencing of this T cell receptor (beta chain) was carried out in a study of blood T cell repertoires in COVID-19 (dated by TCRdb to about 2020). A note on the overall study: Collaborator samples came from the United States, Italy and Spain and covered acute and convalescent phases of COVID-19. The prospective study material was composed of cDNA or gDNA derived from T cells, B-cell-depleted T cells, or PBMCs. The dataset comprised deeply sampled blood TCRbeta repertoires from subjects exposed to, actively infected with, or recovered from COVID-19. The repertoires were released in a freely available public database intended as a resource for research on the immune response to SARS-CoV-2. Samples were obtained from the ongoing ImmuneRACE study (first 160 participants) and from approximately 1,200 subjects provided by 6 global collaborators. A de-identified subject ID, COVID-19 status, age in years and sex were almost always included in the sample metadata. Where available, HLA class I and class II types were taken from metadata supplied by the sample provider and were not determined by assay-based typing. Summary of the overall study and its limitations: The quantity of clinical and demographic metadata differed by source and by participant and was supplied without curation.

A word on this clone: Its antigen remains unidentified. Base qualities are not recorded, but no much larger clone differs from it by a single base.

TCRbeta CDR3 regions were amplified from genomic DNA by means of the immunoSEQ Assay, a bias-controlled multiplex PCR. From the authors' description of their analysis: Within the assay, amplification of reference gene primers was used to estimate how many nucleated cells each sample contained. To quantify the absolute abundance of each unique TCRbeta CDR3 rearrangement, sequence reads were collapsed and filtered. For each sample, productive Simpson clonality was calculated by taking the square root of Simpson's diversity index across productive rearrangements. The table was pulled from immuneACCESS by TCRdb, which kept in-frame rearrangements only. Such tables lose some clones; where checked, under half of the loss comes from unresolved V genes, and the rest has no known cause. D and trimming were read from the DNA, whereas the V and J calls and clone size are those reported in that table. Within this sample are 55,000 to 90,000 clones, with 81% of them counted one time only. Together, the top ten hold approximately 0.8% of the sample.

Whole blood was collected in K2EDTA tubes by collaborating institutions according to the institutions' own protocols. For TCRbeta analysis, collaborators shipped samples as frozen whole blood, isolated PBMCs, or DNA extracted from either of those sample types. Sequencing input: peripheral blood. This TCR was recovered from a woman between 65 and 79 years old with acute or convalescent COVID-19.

The DNA reads as follows: TGCGCCAGCAGCTTCTCCGAGGACATTAGAAAACTGTTTTTT. Translated, this gives CASSFSEDIRKLFF. The chain employs TRBV5-1 and TRBJ1-4, and perhaps TRBD1 as D gene, on 5 matching bases. CDR1 SGHRS and CDR2 YFSETQ were looked up in the germline V gene. Inclusive of the bounding cysteine and phenylalanine, the CDR3 is 14 residues long. Of all the DNA, just the CDR3 is kept, 42 bases in frame from base 1. V drops 2 bases and J drops 10 bases, leaving 15 bases in between.